The table lists the clone carrying this TCR beta chain with many counts. Its antigen is not identified. Hyperthyroidism was newly diagnosed in patients aged 18 to 65 (duration under 2 months). Uncontrolled infection, other autoimmune disease, pregnancy and lactation each barred patients from inclusion. The PBMCs were taken from under 12 ml of fresh peripheral blood. Germline V CDR1 and CDR2: SGHTA, FQGNSA. The CDR3 sequence is 15 residues long. V gave up 5 bases and J gave up 9 bases, with 20 bases separating them. These data belong to a study of T cells in Graves' hyperthyroidism and ophthalmopathy. Study-level findings and limits: Researchers found most expanded thyroid clonotypes above 0.001 in blood as well.

Template material for amplifying TCR beta CDR3 regions consisted of RNA transcripts. Carried out on the TCR CDR3, a first-round RT-PCR used the HTBI primer set. MiXCR was run by TCRdb on the multiplex PCR reads, yielding one entry per CDR3 protein. The sample contains about 290,000 distinct CDR3 sequences, 10% to 15% of which appear only once. This clonotype was sampled from a woman aged 30 to 39 with Graves' hyperthyroidism that later progressed to Graves' ophthalmopathy. This chain links TRBV7-2 with TRBJ2-1; D perhaps matches TRBD2 (5 bases). Sample: blood. DNA of the CDR3: TGTGCCAGCAGCCGTCCGCGAGCCGGGAAGGGTGAGCAGTTCTTC. Translated, it gives CASSRPRAGKGEQFF.